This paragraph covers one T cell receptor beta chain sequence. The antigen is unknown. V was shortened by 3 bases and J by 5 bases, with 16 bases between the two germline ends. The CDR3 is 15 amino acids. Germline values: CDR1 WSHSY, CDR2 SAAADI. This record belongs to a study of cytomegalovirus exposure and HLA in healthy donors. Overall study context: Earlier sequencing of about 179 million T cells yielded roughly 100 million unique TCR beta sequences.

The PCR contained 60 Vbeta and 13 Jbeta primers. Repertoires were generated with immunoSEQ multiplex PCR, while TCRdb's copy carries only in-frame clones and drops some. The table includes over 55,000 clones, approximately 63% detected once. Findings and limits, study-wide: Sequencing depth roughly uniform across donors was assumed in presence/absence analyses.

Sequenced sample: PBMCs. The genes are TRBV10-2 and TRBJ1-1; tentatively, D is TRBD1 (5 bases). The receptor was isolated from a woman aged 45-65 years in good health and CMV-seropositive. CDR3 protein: CASSEGVGERTEAFF. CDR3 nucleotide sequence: TGCGCCAGCAGTGAAGGGGTAGGGGAAAGAACTGAAGCTTTCTTT.